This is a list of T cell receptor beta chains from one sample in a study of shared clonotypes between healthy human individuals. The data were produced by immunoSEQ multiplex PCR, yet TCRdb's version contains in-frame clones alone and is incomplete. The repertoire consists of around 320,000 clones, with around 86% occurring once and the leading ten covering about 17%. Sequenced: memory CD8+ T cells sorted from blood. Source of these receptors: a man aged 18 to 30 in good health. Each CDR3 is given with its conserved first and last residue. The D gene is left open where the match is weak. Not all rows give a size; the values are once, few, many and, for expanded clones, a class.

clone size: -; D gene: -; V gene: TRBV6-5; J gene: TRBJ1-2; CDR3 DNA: TGTGCCAGCAGTTACGGGCAGGGAGGCGGCTACACCTTC; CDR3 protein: CASSYGQGGGYTF
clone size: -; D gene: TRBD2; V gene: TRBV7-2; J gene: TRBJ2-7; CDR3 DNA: TGTGCCAGCAGCTTAACCGGAGGGACTAGCGGGACCTACGAGCAGTACTTC; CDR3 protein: CASSLTGGTSGTYEQYF
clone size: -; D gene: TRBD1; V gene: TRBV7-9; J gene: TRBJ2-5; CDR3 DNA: TGTGCCAGCAGCTCCCTGGAGAAGGGGGCATGGGAGACCCAGTACTTC; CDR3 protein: CASSSLEKGAWETQYF
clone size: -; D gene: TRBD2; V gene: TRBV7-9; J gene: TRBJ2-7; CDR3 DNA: TGTGCCAGCAGCTCTCGATCGCGGGAGGACGACGAGCAGTACTTC; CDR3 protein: CASSSRSREDDEQYF
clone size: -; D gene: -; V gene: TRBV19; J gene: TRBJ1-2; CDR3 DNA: TGTGCCAGTAGTGCTACAGGGAACTATGGCTACACCTTC; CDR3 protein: CASSATGNYGYTF
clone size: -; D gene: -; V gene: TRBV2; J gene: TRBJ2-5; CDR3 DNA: TGTGCCAGCTGGCGCGGTCAGGGGGGCCAAGAGACCCAGTACTTC; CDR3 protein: CASWRGQGGQETQYF
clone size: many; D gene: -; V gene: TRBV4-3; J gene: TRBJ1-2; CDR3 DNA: TGCGCCAGCAGCCAAGAGGGCGCACACTATGGCTACACCTTC; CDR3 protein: CASSQEGAHYGYTF
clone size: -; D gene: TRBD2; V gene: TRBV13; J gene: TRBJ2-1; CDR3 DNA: TGTGCCAGCAGCTTAGAGGGACTAGCGAATGAGCAGTTCTTC; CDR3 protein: CASSLEGLANEQFF
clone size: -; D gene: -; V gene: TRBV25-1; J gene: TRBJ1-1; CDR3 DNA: TGTGCCAGCGGTTATGGGGGGGCTGAAGCTTTCTTT; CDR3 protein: CASGYGGAEAFF
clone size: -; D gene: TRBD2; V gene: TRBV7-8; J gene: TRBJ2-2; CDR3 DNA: TGTGCCAGCAGCTTAACGGCTAGCGGGAGGGCCGTGGCCGGGGAGCTGTTTTTT; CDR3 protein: CASSLTASGRAVAGELFF
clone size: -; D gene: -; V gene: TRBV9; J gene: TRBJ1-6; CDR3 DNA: TGTGCCAGCAGCGTAGACGGCAGCAGCTTCTATAATTCACCCCTCCACTTT; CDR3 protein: CASSVDGSSFYNSPLHF
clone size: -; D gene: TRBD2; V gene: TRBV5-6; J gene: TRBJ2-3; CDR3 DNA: TGTGCCAGCAGCTTGGTGACTAGCAAAGATACGCAGTATTTT; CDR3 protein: CASSLVTSKDTQYF
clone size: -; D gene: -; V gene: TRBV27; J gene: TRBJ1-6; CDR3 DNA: TGTGCCAGCAGTATACAGTCTGCTTCACCCCTCCACTTT; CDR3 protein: CASSIQSASPLHF
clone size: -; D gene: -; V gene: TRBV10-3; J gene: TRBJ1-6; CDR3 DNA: TGTGCCATCAGTGAGGCGTACTGGACAGCCAATTCACCCCTCCACTTT; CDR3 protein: CAISEAYWTANSPLHF
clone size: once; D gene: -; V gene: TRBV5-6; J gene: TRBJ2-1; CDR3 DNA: TGTGCCAGCTTTCATGGCAATGAGCAGTTCTTC; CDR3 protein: CASFHGNEQFF
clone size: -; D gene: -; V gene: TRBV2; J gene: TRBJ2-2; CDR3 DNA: TGTGCCAGCAGTATAGGGGGCACCGGGGAGCTGTTTTTT; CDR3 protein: CASSIGGTGELFF
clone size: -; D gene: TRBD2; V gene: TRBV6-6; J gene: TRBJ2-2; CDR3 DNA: TGTGCCAGCAGGGGACTAGCGGGGACCGGGGAGCTGTTTTTT; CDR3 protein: CASRGLAGTGELFF
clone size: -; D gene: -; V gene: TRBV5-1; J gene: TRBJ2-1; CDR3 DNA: TGCGCCAGCAGCTCGGACAGCAATGAGCAGTTCTTC; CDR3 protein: CASSSDSNEQFF
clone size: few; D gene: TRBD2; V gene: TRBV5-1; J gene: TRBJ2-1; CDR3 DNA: TGCGCCAGCAGCTTGGAGACAGCGGGGAACAATGAGCAGTTCTTC; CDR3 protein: CASSLETAGNNEQFF
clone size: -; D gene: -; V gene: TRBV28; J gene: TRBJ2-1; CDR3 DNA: TGTGCCAGCAGTTTAAGGGAAAGCTCCTACAATGAGCAGTTCTTC; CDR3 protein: CASSLRESSYNEQFF
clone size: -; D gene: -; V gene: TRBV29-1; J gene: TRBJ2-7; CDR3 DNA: TGCAGCGTTGGAGGACACGGATATTCCTACGAGCAGTACTTC; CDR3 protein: CSVGGHGYSYEQYF
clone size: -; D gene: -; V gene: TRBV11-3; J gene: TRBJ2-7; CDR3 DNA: TGTGCCAGCCGAAGTGACGAGCAGTACTTC; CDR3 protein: CASRSDEQYF
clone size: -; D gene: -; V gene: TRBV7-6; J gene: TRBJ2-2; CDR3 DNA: TGTGCCAGCAGCTTCGGGCCACGGGGGGAGCTGTTTTTT; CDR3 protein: CASSFGPRGELFF
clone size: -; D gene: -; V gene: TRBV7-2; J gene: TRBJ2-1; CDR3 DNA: TGTGCCAGCAGCTCAGACCTGGGGAATGAGCAGTTCTTC; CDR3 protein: CASSSDLGNEQFF
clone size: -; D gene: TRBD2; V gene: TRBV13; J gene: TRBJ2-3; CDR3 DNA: TGTGCCAGCAGCCTCAGACTAGCGGGTATCACAGATACGCAGTATTTT; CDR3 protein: CASSLRLAGITDTQYF
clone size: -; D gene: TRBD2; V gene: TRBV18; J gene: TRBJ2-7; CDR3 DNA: TGTGCCAGCTCACCTTCCTTCGGGACTAGCGGACTCTACGAGCAGTACTTC; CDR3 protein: CASSPSFGTSGLYEQYF
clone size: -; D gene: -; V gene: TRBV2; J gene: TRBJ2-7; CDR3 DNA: TGTGCCAGCAGTGCTCAGGGATTGTCCTACGAGCAGTACTTC; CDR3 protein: CASSAQGLSYEQYF
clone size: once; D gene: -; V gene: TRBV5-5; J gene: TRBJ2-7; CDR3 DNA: TGTGCCAGCAGCTCTTTAGACGGGAACATCTTGGAGCAGTACTTC; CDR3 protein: CASSSLDGNILEQYF
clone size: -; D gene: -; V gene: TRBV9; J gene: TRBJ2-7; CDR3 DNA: TGTGCCAGCAGCGGTGTAGGGGCAGCCTACGAGCAGTACTTC; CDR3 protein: CASSGVGAAYEQYF
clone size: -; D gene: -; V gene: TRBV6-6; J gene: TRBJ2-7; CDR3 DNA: TGTGCCAGCAGTTACTCGAAGCCAGGGGCGGCCTACGAGCAGTACTTC; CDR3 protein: CASSYSKPGAAYEQYF
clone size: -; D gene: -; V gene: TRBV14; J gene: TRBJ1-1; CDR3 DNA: TGTGCCAGCAGCCAAGATAGGTGGCAGAGGAACACTGAAGCTTTCTTT; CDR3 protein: CASSQDRWQRNTEAFF
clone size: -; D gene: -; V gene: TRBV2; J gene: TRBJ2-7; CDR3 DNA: TGTGCCAGCAGGGGGCCGAGCTCCTACGAGCAGTACTTC; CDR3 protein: CASRGPSSYEQYF
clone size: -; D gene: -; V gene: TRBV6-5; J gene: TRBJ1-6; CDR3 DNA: TGTGCCAGCAGAACCGGACGGCTTGACAATTCACCCCTCCACTTT; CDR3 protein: CASRTGRLDNSPLHF
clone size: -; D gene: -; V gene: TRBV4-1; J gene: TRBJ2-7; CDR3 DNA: TGCGCCAGCAGCCTCCGGGACGGTGTGACCTACGAGCAGTACTTC; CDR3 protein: CASSLRDGVTYEQYF
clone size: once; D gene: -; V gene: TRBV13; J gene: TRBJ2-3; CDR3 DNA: TGTGCCAGCAGCCGCCGGGCCGCGGAAGATACGCAGTATTTT; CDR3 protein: CASSRRAAEDTQYF
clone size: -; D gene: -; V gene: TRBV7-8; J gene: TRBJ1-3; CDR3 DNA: TGTGCCAGCAGCTTAGCCCTTGAAGGGTTGCTATACACCATATATTTT; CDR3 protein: CASSLALEGLLYTIYF
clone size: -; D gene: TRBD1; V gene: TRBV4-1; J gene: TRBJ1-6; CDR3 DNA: TGCGCCAGCAGCCAAGCTTCCGGGACAGCTCCCAGCTCCTATAATTCACCCCTCCACTTT; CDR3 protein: CASSQASGTAPSSYNSPLHF
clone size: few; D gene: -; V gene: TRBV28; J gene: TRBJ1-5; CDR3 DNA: TGTGCCAGCAGTTTGATGGGGGCAGGGGGCAATCAGCCCCAGCATTTT; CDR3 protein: CASSLMGAGGNQPQHF
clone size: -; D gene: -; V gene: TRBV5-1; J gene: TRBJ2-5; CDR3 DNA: TGCGCCAGCAGCTTGGAGGCCAGGGCATGGGAGACCCAGTACTTC; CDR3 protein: CASSLEARAWETQYF
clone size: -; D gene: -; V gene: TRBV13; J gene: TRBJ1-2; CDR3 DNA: TGTGCCAGCAGCTTACGTGCGGCGCAGGGCTATGGCTACACCTTC; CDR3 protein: CASSLRAAQGYGYTF